This T cell receptor (beta chain) is drawn from a study of blood T cell repertoires in COVID-19 (dated by TCRdb to 2019 to 2021). Context from the whole study: Samples from collaborators originated in the United States, Italy and Spain and spanned both the acute and convalescent phases of COVID-19. Deeply sampled blood TCRbeta repertoires from subjects exposed to, actively infected with, or recovered from COVID-19 were included in the dataset. The prospective study material was composed of cDNA or gDNA derived from T cells, B-cell-depleted T cells, or PBMCs. The sample metadata nearly always contained a de-identified subject ID, COVID-19 status, age in years and sex. Samples were obtained from the ongoing ImmuneRACE study (first 160 participants) and from over 1,000 subjects provided by 6 global collaborators. Where HLA class I and class II types were available, the types were taken from metadata supplied by the sample provider, not from assay-based typing. The repertoires were made available in a free public database intended to serve as a resource for research on the immune response to SARS-CoV-2. General conclusions and limits of the study: Clinical and demographic metadata were provided uncurated, with the amount varying by source and participant.

As for this clone: Its target antigen remains unknown. Base-call qualities are not available, and no considerably larger clone is one nucleotide away.

In the prospective study, participants were roughly 18 to 90 years old, resided in about 25 geographic areas of the United States, and were enrolled through a virtual design. To assign participants to cohorts, the prospective study relied on clinical history that participants themselves reported in a screening survey and a study questionnaire. In the prospective study, whole blood, serum and a nasopharyngeal or oropharyngeal swab were collected from each participant by mobile phlebotomists. Prospective study participants could optionally give additional blood draws and questionnaires over an approximately 2-month period. Prospective study blood samples were shipped either frozen or at room temperature before DNA extraction. The immunoSEQ Assay, a bias-controlled multiplex PCR, was used to amplify TCRbeta CDR3 regions from genomic DNA. In the original analysis: Within the assay, amplification of reference gene primers was used to estimate how many nucleated cells each sample contained. Sequence reads were collapsed and filtered to measure the absolute abundance of every unique TCRbeta CDR3 rearrangement. For each sample, productive Simpson clonality was calculated as the square root of Simpson's diversity index over productive rearrangements. TCRdb provides this immuneACCESS table in a form limited to in-frame rearrangements. Some clones are lacking; in checked studies, under half of them reflect an unresolved V gene, and why the rest are absent is not known. V and J calls plus clone size are reproduced from that table; the DNA served to infer D and trimming. This sample lists a few hundred thousand clones; about nine tenths were detected once. The top ten hold 9% to 12% of the sample.

Trimming at the junction amounts to 5 bases on V and 8 bases on J, and the germline ends lie 12 bases apart. Measured from the cysteine to the phenylalanine, the CDR3 is 12 residues long. Only the CDR3 DNA is retained, 36 bases long and in frame from the first base. In the germline V gene, CDR1 corresponds to SGHVS and CDR2 to FQNEAQ. The clonotype comes from a man between 18 and 35 years old with acute COVID-19. The sequenced sample consisted of PBMCs or T cells enriched from blood (not recorded which). This sequence uses TRBV7-8 and TRBJ1-1, with the D gene not confidently named. The CDR3 here reads CASSPVVFEAFF. The nucleotide sequence reads as follows: TGTGCCAGCAGCCCGGTCGTGTTCGAAGCTTTCTTT. This CDR3, with the reference TRBV7-8 and TRBJ1-1 proteins standing in past its ends, gives the full variable domain GAGVSQSPRYKVAKRGQDVALRCDPISGHVSLFWYQQALGQGPEFLTYFQNEAQLDKSGLPSDRFFAERPEGSVSTLKIQRTQQEDSAVYLCASSPVVFEAFFGQGTRLTVV.